This TCR beta chain was observed in a study of ipilimumab plus nivolumab after autologous stem cell transplantation. Turning to the study itself: A median of about 8 nivolumab and 5 ipilimumab doses were given. The DLBCL cohort had primary refractory and relapsed disease, with 18-month progression-free survival of approximately 83% and 30%. General study points: Per the authors, repertoire, Treg and microbiota data justify further study.

Some clones are missing from TCRdb's copy, which holds only in-frame ones; the method was immunoSEQ multiplex PCR. The data hold about 10,000 clones, with approximately 80% observed a single time. The CDR3 is made up of 15 amino acids. Per germline, CDR1 LNHDA and CDR2 SQIVND (reference sequence). Trimming shortened V by 3 bases and J by 0 bases, and 12 bases separated the two germline ends. Starting 14 to 28 days after autologous transplant, ipilimumab 1 mg/kg was given. Concerning this clone itself: What it binds is not known.

The sample consisted of PBMCs, taken in a trial of ipilimumab plus nivolumab as post-transplant consolidation. The TCR was taken from a male donor with diffuse large B-cell lymphoma. The chain carries TRBV19 and TRBJ2-7; unclear D gene. CDR3 nucleotide sequence: TGTGCCAGTAGTATTTCCTCAGAGCTCTCCTACGAGCAGTACTTC. Protein: CASSISSELSYEQYF.